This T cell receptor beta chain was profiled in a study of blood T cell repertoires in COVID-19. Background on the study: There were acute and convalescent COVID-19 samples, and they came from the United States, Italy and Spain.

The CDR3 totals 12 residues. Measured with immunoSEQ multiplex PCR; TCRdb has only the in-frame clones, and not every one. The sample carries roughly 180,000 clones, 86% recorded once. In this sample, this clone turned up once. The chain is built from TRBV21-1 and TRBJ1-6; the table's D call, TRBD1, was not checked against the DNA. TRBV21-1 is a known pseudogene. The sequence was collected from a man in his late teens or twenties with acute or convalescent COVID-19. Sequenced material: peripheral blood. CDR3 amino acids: CAERGNNSPLHF. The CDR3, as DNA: TGTGCCGAAAGGGGGAATAATTCACCCCTCCACTTT.